Each of the 19 T cell receptor beta chains below was sequenced from the same sample in a study of blood T cell repertoires in COVID-19. Here immunoSEQ multiplex PCR was the method, and the copy in TCRdb shows in-frame clones only, minus some. The profile shows 200,000 to 250,000 clones, less than 90% of them singletons. The sequenced sample was PBMCs or T cells enriched from blood (not recorded which). The source is a woman in her forties or fifties in a cohort exposed to, infected with or recovered from COVID-19 (not recorded which).

The V gene is TRBV6-1, the J gene TRBJ1-1; tentatively, D is TRBD1 (6 bases). The CDR3 extends over 12 amino acids. CDR1 and CDR2 from the germline V gene are MNHNS and SASEGT. The V end lost 8 bases, the J end lost 8 bases, and 15 bases lay between the germline ends. The CDR3 DNA follows: TGTGCCAGCGGACCTAACAGGGAAGAAGCTTTCTTT. Translated, it gives CASGPNREEAFF.

As DNA, the CDR3 is TGTGCCTCCCGCAGGACTAGCGGGGGGGCTGAGCAGTTCTTC. Translated: CASRRTSGGAEQFF. The V call is TRBV30, the J call TRBJ2-1, with 15 bases matching TRBD2. The CDR3 runs 14 residues. The germline V gene has CDR1 GTSNPN and CDR2 SVGIG (reference sequence). J lost 9 bases, V lost 7 bases, and 7 bases had no gene match.

In this sample, this clone turned up once. The V call is TRBV15, the J call TRBJ2-3, with 9 bases identical to TRBD1. The CDR3 sequence is 17 residues long. Germline CDR1 reads LNHNV; CDR2 reads YYDKDF (reference sequence). Trimming cost V 2 bases and J 8 bases; bases outside gene matches: 14. The CDR3 loop reads CATSRLRPGQGDGTQYF. For the CDR3, the DNA is TGTGCCACCAGCAGACTCAGACCGGGACAGGGTGATGGTACGCAGTATTTT.

V usage is TRBV11-2 and J usage is TRBJ1-6; the match to TRBD1 covers 9 bases. CDR1 and CDR2 (germline): SGHAT, FQNNGV. This CDR3 spans 14 amino acids. J was trimmed by 11 bases and V by 5 bases; bases with no gene match: 7. Here the CDR3 reads CASSEQGAITPLHF. The CDR3 nucleotides read TGTGCCAGCAGCGAACAGGGGGCGATCACACCCCTCCACTTT.

V gene TRBV3-1 (or the pseudogene TRBV3-2) combines with J gene TRBJ1-1; 9 bases agree with TRBD1. Per the germline V gene, CDR1 is LGHDT and CDR2 is YNNKEL (reference sequence). V lost 5 bases and J lost 5; bases outside the gene matches: 6. The CDR3 totals 14 residues. CDR3 protein: CASSVRTGVTEAFF. As DNA, the CDR3 is TGTGCCAGCAGCGTCCGGACAGGGGTGACTGAAGCTTTCTTT.

This chain links TRBV11-2 with TRBJ2-5; 7 bases match TRBD2. The CDR3 sequence is 15 residues long. Per germline, CDR1 SGHAT and CDR2 FQNNGV. The V and J ends lost 5 bases and 5 bases, in that order; junction bases with no gene match: 11. CDR3 residues: CASSPGGRAGETQYF. DNA of the CDR3: TGTGCCAGCAGCCCGGGAGGCAGGGCGGGGGAGACCCAGTACTTC. Based on the CDR3 plus reference TRBV11-2 and TRBJ2-5, the full variable domain is EAGVAQSPRYKIIEKRQSVAFWCNPISGHATLYWYQQILGQGPKLLIQFQNNGVVDDSQLPKDRFSAERLKGVDSTLKIQPAKLEDSAVYLCASSPGGRAGETQYFGPGTRLLVL.

The rearrangement links TRBV3-1 (or the pseudogene TRBV3-2) to TRBJ1-2, with 12 bases aligning to TRBD1. The CDR3 spans 15 residues. CDR1 and CDR2 from the germline V gene are LGHDT and YNNKEL (reference sequence). With V trimmed by 5 bases and J by 6 bases, 7 bases remained unmatched. The CDR3 DNA reads as TGTGCCAGCAGCGAACCGGGACAGGGGGCGCATGGCTACACCTTC. Protein product: CASSEPGQGAHGYTF.

The chain combines TRBV24-1 with TRBJ2-3, with 8 positions matching TRBD1. The CDR3 length is 14 residues. Trimming cost V 4 bases and J 4 bases; bases outside gene matches: 3. Germline V lookup: CDR1 KGHDR, CDR2 SFDVKD. The CDR3, as DNA: TGTGCCACCAGTGAGGACAGGGTAGCAGATACGCAGTATTTT. It encodes CATSEDRVADTQYF.

The V gene is TRBV29-1, the J gene TRBJ1-2, with 8 bases fitting TRBD1. CDR3 length: 13 residues. Germline trimming cut 7 bases from V and 8 bases from J; bases unmatched to any gene: 12. From germline, CDR1 is SQVTM and CDR2 ANQGSEA. CDR3 sequence reads: CSGHDRGSGGYTF. CDR3 sequence (DNA): TGCAGCGGGCACGACAGGGGATCGGGCGGCTACACCTTC. Full variable domain (remainder filled in from reference TRBV29-1 and TRBJ1-2): SAVISQKPSRDICQRGTSLTIQCQVDSQVTMMFWYRQQPGQSLTLIATANQGSEATYESGFVIDKFPISRPNLTFSTLTVSNMSPEDSSIYLCSGHDRGSGGYTFGSGTRLTVV.

The J gene is TRBJ1-1, the V gene TRBV4-3; D is undetermined. Germline values: CDR1 LGHNA, CDR2 YSLEER. CDR3 length: 13 residues. The V end lost 0 bases, the J end lost 7 bases, and 9 bases lay between the germline ends. In nucleotides, the CDR3 is TGCGCCAGCAGCCAAGACCGCAATAGTGAAGCTTTCTTT. As protein: CASSQDRNSEAFF.

The rearrangement links TRBV27 to TRBJ2-7, with D tentatively TRBD1 (5 bases). Germline lookup yields CDR1 MNHEY and CDR2 SMNVEV (reference sequence). This CDR3 comprises 13 residues. The V end lost 5 bases, the J end lost 7 bases, and 15 bases lay between the germline ends. CDR3 nucleotides: TGTGCCAGCAGTCTGGGGCCATTTCGGGAGCAGTACTTC. The encoded protein is CASSLGPFREQYF.

V gene TRBV4-3 combines with J gene TRBJ1-2, with unresolved D. This CDR3 comprises 13 residues. Germline lookup yields CDR1 LGHNA and CDR2 YSLEER. V shed 6 bases and J shed 2 bases, with 10 bases lying between them. The CDR3 nucleotides read TGCGCCAGCAGTTTCAGGAACAACTATGGCTACACCTTC. Encoded protein: CASSFRNNYGYTF.

The chain links TRBV4-3 to TRBJ2-7, with 7 bases identical to TRBD2. The CDR3 is made up of 13 amino acids. The V and J ends lost 2 bases and 7 bases, in that order; junction bases with no gene match: 5. Germline V CDR1 and CDR2: LGHNA, YSLEER. CDR3 loop: CASSQQLAWEQYF. The DNA for the CDR3 is TGCGCCAGCAGCCAACAACTAGCGTGGGAGCAGTACTTC.

Only one count was recorded for this clone. The CDR3, as DNA: TGTGCCATCAGCGGGACAGCTACCAATGAAAAACTGTTTTTT. Residues: CAISGTATNEKLFF. V gene TRBV10-3 combines with J gene TRBJ1-4; TRBD1 agrees at 7 bases. Losses at the gene ends were 6 bases for V and 5 bases for J; bases not matched to a gene: 6. The CDR3 is made up of 14 amino acids. From germline, CDR1 is ENHRY and CDR2 SYGVKD.

CDR3 region: CASSLSRNSYEQYF. The CDR3 bases are TGTGCCAGCAGCTTGAGCAGGAACTCCTACGAGCAGTACTTC. The J gene is TRBJ2-7, the V gene TRBV7-9; D gene ambiguous. V lost 3 bases to trimming and J lost 0 bases, with 9 bases between them. CDR3 length equals 14 residues. From germline, CDR1 is SEHNR and CDR2 FQNEAQ (reference sequence).

J is TRBJ1-3 and V is TRBV7-2; possibly TRBD1 for D (6 bases). Germline V CDR1 and CDR2: SGHTA, FQGNSA. This CDR3 has 14 residues. Trimming stripped 3 bases from V and 2 bases from J, with 8 bases between. This chain's CDR3 is CASSFGQPGNTIYF. CDR3 coding DNA: TGTGCCAGCAGCTTTGGACAGCCTGGAAACACCATATATTTT.

The V and J genes are TRBV5-1 and TRBJ2-1, with TRBD2 as a possible D gene (6 bases). This CDR3 is 14 amino acids long. Looked up from germline, CDR1 is SGHRS and CDR2 is YFSETQ. The V end lost 0 bases, the J end lost 8 bases, and 12 bases lay between the germline ends. CDR3 sequence (DNA): TGCGCCAGCAGCTTGGAACCTAGCGTTGATGAGCAGTTCTTC. Translation: CASSLEPSVDEQFF.

The V and J genes are TRBV4-2 and TRBJ1-2; D call uncertain. The CDR3 spans 15 residues. CDR1 LGHNA and CDR2 YNFKEQ come from the germline V gene. Trimming cost V 0 bases and J 8 bases, with 16 bases left between them. The CDR3 here is CASSQELGVLKGYTF. CDR3 coding DNA: TGTGCCAGCAGCCAAGAATTGGGAGTGCTAAAGGGCTACACCTTC.

This clone was picked up one time. V and J are TRBV4-1 and TRBJ1-5; 9 bases fit TRBD1. CDR3 length equals 15 residues. Germline CDR1 is MGHRA and CDR2 is YSYEKL. J lost 2 bases, V lost 5 bases, and 4 bases had no gene match. This CDR3 reads CASSDGDRGNQPQHF. The CDR3 nucleotides read TGCGCCAGCAGCGATGGGGACAGGGGCAATCAGCCCCAGCATTTT.